A single sample is the source of the 29 T cell receptor beta chains below, sequenced in a study of blood T cell repertoires in COVID-19. Some clones are missing from TCRdb's copy, which holds only in-frame ones; the method was immunoSEQ multiplex PCR. This sample carries fewer than 450,000 clones, 88% of them seen once, and the ten largest clones take 0.9% to 1.5%. Sequencing used PBMCs or T cells enriched from blood (not recorded which). These receptors were taken from a woman aged 18-29 years who had recovered from COVID-19.

The CDR3 reads CASSFPTTQETQYF. As DNA, the CDR3 is TGTGCCAGCAGCTTTCCGACTACGCAAGAGACCCAGTACTTC. This chain joins TRBV7-9 and TRBJ2-5, with a weak D call TRBD2 (5 bases). CDR1 is SEHNR, CDR2 FQNEAQ, per germline (reference sequence). The CDR3 length is 14 residues. Trimming pared 3 bases from V and 2 bases from J, leaving 10 bases between.

V usage is TRBV11-1 and J usage is TRBJ2-6; a possible D gene is TRBD1 (5 bases). From germline, CDR1 is SGHAT and CDR2 FQDESV (reference sequence). The CDR3 is made up of 13 amino acids. The V end was cut by 7 bases, the J end by 12 bases, with 16 bases between. Written as DNA, the CDR3 is TGTGCCAGCAATTTCGAAGGGGTAGGCGTCCTGACTTTC. Its protein is CASNFEGVGVLTF.

The rearrangement links TRBV28 to TRBJ1-2; TRBD1 aligns across 7 bases. The CDR3 totals 12 residues. V trimming: 8 bases; J trimming: 4 bases; junction bases outside the gene matches: 4. Germline V gene lookup returns CDR1 MDHEN and CDR2 SYDVKM. The CDR3 DNA is TGTGCCAGCCGACAGGGACCCTATGGCTACACCTTC. It specifies CASRQGPYGYTF.

This rearrangement joins TRBV7-3 to TRBJ2-2; D not certain. CDR3 length: 16 amino acids. V was pared by 1 base and J by 1 base, with 10 bases between. Germline assignment: CDR1 SGHTA and CDR2 FQGTGA. CDR3 sequence (DNA): TGTGCCAGCAGCTTAAATCAGGCAGGGAACACCGGGGAGCTGTTTTTT. It specifies CASSLNQAGNTGELFF.

The V and J genes are TRBV6-5 and TRBJ2-7, with 8 bases lining up with TRBD2. Per the germline V gene, CDR1 is MNHEY and CDR2 is SVGAGI. With 4 bases clipped from V and 3 bases from J, the junction kept 8 bases outside the gene matches. This CDR3 has 15 residues. The chain's CDR3 is CASSFSAGAHYEQYF. The CDR3 nucleotides are TGTGCCAGCAGTTTCTCAGCGGGGGCCCACTACGAGCAGTACTTC.

This clone was detected only once. The chain joins TRBV9 to TRBJ2-7; maybe TRBD2 (5 bases). V lost 0 bases and J lost 0, with 7 bases in between. The CDR3 is made up of 14 amino acids. The germline V gene has CDR1 SGDLS and CDR2 YYNGEE. In DNA, the CDR3 is TGTGCCAGCAGCGTAGTTGCGGGCTCCTACGAGCAGTACTTC. It codes for CASSVVAGSYEQYF.

The chain uses TRBV28 and TRBJ1-5; the D is unclear. This CDR3 is built from 14 residues. Per the germline V gene, CDR1 is MDHEN and CDR2 is SYDVKM. Deletions cut 6 bases from V and 0 bases from J, with 9 bases between. In DNA form, the CDR3 reads TGTGCCAGCAGCTCCAGGTATAGCAATCAGCCCCAGCATTTT. Its protein is CASSSRYSNQPQHF. Looking up the rest from reference TRBV28 and TRBJ1-5 gives the full variable domain: DVKVTQSSRYLVKRTGEKVFLECVQDMDHENMFWYRQDPGLGLRLIYFSYDVKMKEKGDIPEGYSVSREKKERFSLILESASTNQTSMYLCASSSRYSNQPQHFGDGTRLSIL.

This chain connects TRBV30 to TRBJ1-5; D is undetermined. The ends were cut back, 3 bases at V and 4 bases at J, with 10 bases in the middle. CDR1 GTSNPN and CDR2 SVGIG come from the germline V gene (reference sequence). This CDR3 has 13 residues. In nucleotides, the CDR3 is TGTGCCTGGAGCGAGCGGTGGAATCAGCCCCAGCATTTT. Translated: CAWSERWNQPQHF.

The chain uses TRBV6-2 or TRBV6-3 and TRBJ2-3; TRBD2 is a possible D gene (7 bases). Germline V gives CDR1 MNHEY, CDR2 SVGEGT. The CDR3 consists of 17 residues. V was trimmed by 2 bases and J by 2 bases, leaving 17 bases between them. The DNA for the CDR3 is TGTGCCAGCAGTTACCCTGTTGGGCGGGGGCACACAGATACGCAGTATTTT. Its protein product is CASSYPVGRGHTDTQYF.

This clone came up once. This rearrangement joins TRBV10-3 to TRBJ2-3; perhaps TRBD1 as D (5 bases). The CDR3 extends over 15 amino acids. V shed 6 bases and J shed 2 bases, with 15 bases lying between them. From germline, CDR1 is ENHRY and CDR2 SYGVKD. The DNA of the CDR3 is TGTGCCATCAGCCCTAAAGGGGAAGACACAGATACGCAGTATTTT. This encodes CAISPKGEDTDTQYF.

The chain is built from TRBV4-1 and TRBJ1-4, with D maybe TRBD1 (6 bases). Germline CDR1 is MGHRA and CDR2 is YSYEKL. The CDR3 has 16 residues. V lost 0 bases and J 5 bases, leaving 13 bases between the germline ends. Here the CDR3 reads CASSQDLWQGNEKLFF. The CDR3 DNA reads TGCGCCAGCAGCCAAGACCTTTGGCAGGGGAATGAAAAACTGTTTTTT.

The V call is TRBV7-2, the J call TRBJ2-2, with TRBD1 matching 11 bases. The CDR3 runs to 15 residues. V lost 4 bases, J lost 9 bases, and 7 bases stayed unmatched. Germline CDR1 SGHTA, CDR2 FQGNSA. In nucleotides, the CDR3 is TGTGCCAGCAGCTCGGACAGGGGGCGCCCCAGGGAGCTGTTTTTT. The encoded protein is CASSSDRGRPRELFF.

This clone was picked up one time. The chain combines TRBV6-2 or TRBV6-3 with TRBJ2-3; D gene ambiguous. The ends were cut back, 7 bases at V and 9 bases at J, with 14 bases in the middle. This CDR3 has 12 residues. Looked up from germline, CDR1 is MNHEY and CDR2 is SVGEGT. The CDR3 here is CASTPGPRTQYF. The CDR3 DNA reads as TGTGCCAGCACCCCGGGCCCCCGAACGCAGTATTTT.

V and J are TRBV19 and TRBJ2-4, with TRBD1 as a possible D gene (6 bases). Trimming cost V 2 bases and J 1 base, with 15 bases left between them. Germline assignment: CDR1 LNHDA and CDR2 SQIVND (reference sequence). There are 17 residues in the CDR3. DNA of the CDR3: TGTGCCAGTAGTATACTAACAGGGAAGGCGGCCAAAAACATTCAGTACTTC. This gives the protein CASSILTGKAAKNIQYF.

V usage is TRBV6-1 and J usage is TRBJ2-7; 8 positions match TRBD1. CDR1 MNHNS and CDR2 SASEGT come from the germline V gene. The CDR3 covers 15 residues. V lost 2 bases to trimming and J lost 1 base; unmatched junction nucleotides: 4. CDR3: CASSEQGADSYEQYF. As DNA, the CDR3 is TGTGCCAGCAGTGAACAGGGGGCCGATTCCTACGAGCAGTACTTC.

The chain carries TRBV27 and TRBJ1-2; the D gene is possibly TRBD1 (5 bases). V was cut by 4 bases and J by 4 bases, with 13 bases left in between. The CDR3 is 14 amino acids. Germline CDR1 reads MNHEY; CDR2 reads SMNVEV (reference sequence). Here the CDR3 DNA reads TGTGCCAGCAGTTGGGACTCGGGGGGCTATGGCTACACCTTC. Protein sequence: CASSWDSGGYGYTF.

This chain connects TRBV10-1 to TRBJ1-5; 7 positions match TRBD1. Germline V gene data show CDR1 as WNHNN and CDR2 as SYGVQD (reference sequence). V trimming: 8 bases; J trimming: 4 bases; junction bases outside the gene matches: 8. This CDR3 has 14 residues. The CDR3 sequence: CASGRTGWNQPQHF. As DNA, the CDR3 is TGCGCCAGCGGCAGGACAGGCTGGAATCAGCCCCAGCATTTT.

V is TRBV2 and J is TRBJ1-6; the match to TRBD1 covers 7 bases. This CDR3 is built from 15 residues. V shed 2 bases, J shed 9 bases, and the junction held 7 bases outside the gene matches. Germline loops: CDR1 SNHLY, CDR2 FYNNEI. This CDR3 is CASSEWAGGSSPLHF. The CDR3 nucleotides are TGTGCCAGCAGTGAATGGGCAGGGGGTAGTTCACCCCTCCACTTT.

The sample holds one count of this clone. V and J are TRBV7-2 and TRBJ2-1; a possible D gene is TRBD2 (6 bases). Germline CDR1 reads SGHTA; CDR2 reads FQGNSA. The CDR3 is 16 amino acids. V lost 4 bases and J 5 bases, leaving 18 bases between the germline ends. CDR3 sequence: CASSSPRVGTHNEQFF. CDR3 DNA sequence: TGTGCCAGCAGCTCACCTCGAGTAGGGACTCACAATGAGCAGTTCTTC.

J is TRBJ2-5 and V is TRBV3-1 (or the pseudogene TRBV3-2); no clear D gene. Trimming left V 0 bases short and J 4 bases short, with 3 bases between. CDR1 and CDR2 (germline): LGHDT, YNNKEL (reference sequence). This CDR3 has 12 residues. The CDR3 coding sequence is TGTGCCAGCAGCCAAGAGAGAGAGACCCAGTACTTC. Protein product: CASSQERETQYF.

CDR3 sequence: CASSQAADEKLFF. CDR3 coding DNA: TGTGCCAGCAGCCAAGCGGCGGATGAAAAACTGTTTTTT. V gene TRBV4-2 combines with J gene TRBJ1-4; D ambiguous. The CDR3 extends over 13 amino acids. Trimming pared 1 base from V and 6 bases from J, leaving 6 bases between. The germline V gene has CDR1 LGHNA and CDR2 YNFKEQ.

The chain is built from TRBV27 and TRBJ2-7; 7 bases are a match to TRBD1. The CDR3 sequence is 15 residues long. CDR1 MNHEY and CDR2 SMNVEV come from the germline V gene (reference sequence). Trimming took 7 bases from V and 2 from J; bases not matched to a gene: 11. CDR3 in DNA: TGTGCCAGCAAGGCCCTCGACAGGGTTCCCTACGAGCAGTACTTC. It encodes CASKALDRVPYEQYF.

This clone was seen once. The chain recombines TRBV28 with TRBJ1-2; 9 bases fit TRBD1. The CDR3 is 17 residues long. Germline CDR1 is MDHEN and CDR2 is SYDVKM. V trimming: 6 bases; J trimming: 4 bases; junction bases outside the gene matches: 15. This chain's CDR3 is CASRPPGQGYGGYGYTF. In nucleotides, the CDR3 is TGTGCCAGCAGACCCCCGGGACAGGGATATGGTGGCTATGGCTACACCTTC.

The V gene is TRBV24-1, the J gene TRBJ1-2, with D uncertain. This CDR3 has 18 residues. Germline CDR1 KGHDR, CDR2 SFDVKD. V dropped 0 bases and J dropped 2 bases, with 18 bases sitting between them. The CDR3 coding sequence is TGTGCCACCAGTGATTTGGGGGAGCAGTACGGAGGGAACTATGGCTACACCTTC. Translating it yields CATSDLGEQYGGNYGYTF.

The chain links TRBV28 to TRBJ1-1; D possibly corresponds to TRBD1 (5 bases). CDR1 is MDHEN and CDR2 is SYDVKM in the germline V gene. Deletions cut 6 bases from V and 1 base from J, with 9 bases between. The CDR3 has 13 amino acids. The CDR3 region has the DNA TGTGCCAGCAGCGAGACAGCGAACACTGAAGCTTTCTTT. This gives the protein CASSETANTEAFF.

The chain has TRBV9 and TRBJ2-3; D gene unclear. This CDR3 contains 14 residues. Germline V gene data show CDR1 as SGDLS and CDR2 as YYNGEE. The ends were cut back, 0 bases at V and 2 bases at J, with 7 bases in the middle. CDR3 region: CASSVVPVTDTQYF. CDR3 nucleotide sequence: TGTGCCAGCAGCGTAGTGCCGGTCACAGATACGCAGTATTTT.

V gene TRBV9 combines with J gene TRBJ1-6, with 7 bases fitting TRBD1. The V gene's germline CDR1 is SGDLS and CDR2 YYNGEE. After removal of 4 bases from V and 2 bases from J, the junction contained 6 bases not matched to a gene. The CDR3 has 16 amino acids. The CDR3 coding sequence is TGTGCCAGCAGCAAAAGAGGGGGCCCCTATAATTCACCCCTCCACTTT. Translating gives CASSKRGGPYNSPLHF.

The chain recombines TRBV7-8 with TRBJ2-2; 15 nucleotides agree with TRBD2. CDR1 and CDR2 from the germline V gene are SGHVS and FQNEAQ. V trimming: 5 bases; J trimming: 2 bases; junction bases outside the gene matches: 3. The CDR3 is 17 residues long. CDR3 nucleotide sequence: TGTGCCAGCAGCCGGACTAGCGGGGGGGCTAACACCGGGGAGCTGTTTTTT. Residues: CASSRTSGGANTGELFF.

The V and J genes are TRBV27 and TRBJ2-3; 8 nucleotides line up with TRBD1. Germline CDR1 is MNHEY and CDR2 is SMNVEV (reference sequence). With 2 bases clipped from V and 2 bases from J, the junction kept 6 bases outside the gene matches. The CDR3 is 16 amino acids. DNA for the CDR3: TGTGCCAGCAGTTTAGGACAGGGTTGGGCCACAGATACGCAGTATTTT. Its translation is CASSLGQGWATDTQYF.